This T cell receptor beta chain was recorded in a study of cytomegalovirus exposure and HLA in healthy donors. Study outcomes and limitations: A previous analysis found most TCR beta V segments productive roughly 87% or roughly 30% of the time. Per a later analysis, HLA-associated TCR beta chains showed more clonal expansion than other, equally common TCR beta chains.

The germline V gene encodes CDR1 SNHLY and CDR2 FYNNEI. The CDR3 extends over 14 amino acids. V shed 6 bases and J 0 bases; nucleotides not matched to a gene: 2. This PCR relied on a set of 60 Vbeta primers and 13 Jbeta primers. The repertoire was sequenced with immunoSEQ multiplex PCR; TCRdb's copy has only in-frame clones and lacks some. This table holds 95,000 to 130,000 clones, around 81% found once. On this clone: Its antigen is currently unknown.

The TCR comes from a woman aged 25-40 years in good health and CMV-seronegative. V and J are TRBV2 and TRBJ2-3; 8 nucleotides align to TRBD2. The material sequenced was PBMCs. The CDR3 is CASRGTSSTDTQYF. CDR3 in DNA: TGTGCCAGCAGGGGGACTAGTAGCACAGATACGCAGTATTTT.